A single T cell receptor (beta chain) is shown here with its context. The antigen remains undetermined. This CDR3 region has 13 residues. From germline, CDR1 is SGHAT and CDR2 FQNNGV. The V end was cut by 5 bases, the J end by 4 bases, with 9 bases between. The table came from immunoSEQ multiplex PCR; TCRdb's copy has only in-frame clones and leaves some out. This table holds about half a million clones, approximately 90% found once. Treatment denoted: around 19 received Ad26.COV2.S at low or high dose, single or two shots; a few received placebo; per-sample allocation not given. Day 63 after the first vaccine or placebo injection was the time point for sampling. In Boston, the donor was an adult between 18-55 years of age. Spike of the Wuhan-strain SARS-CoV-2 was expressed by an Ad26 vector, which formed the vaccine. The data belong to a study of Ad26.COV2.S vaccination and SARS-CoV-2 variants. Looking at the study overall: The Ad26.COV2.S arm of the COV1001 trial was where the donor was placed. Study observations and caveats: Responses of T cells in total may have been underestimated by the TCR breadth and depth analyses.

This TCR came from a person aged 18 to 59 who received the Ad26.COV2.S COVID-19 vaccine or a placebo. This chain connects TRBV11-2 to TRBJ1-5; maybe TRBD1 (6 bases). The sample in question was peripheral blood, obtained in a trial of Ad26.COV2.S vaccine versus placebo. Written as DNA, the CDR3 is TGTGCCAGCAGCACTACAGGGAATCAGCCCCAGCATTTT. It yields the protein CASSTTGNQPQHF.